The clone carrying this T cell receptor beta chain was counted many times. The antigen is unknown. From germline, CDR1 is MDHEN and CDR2 SYDVKM. This CDR3 contains 16 residues. V shed 6 bases and J shed 2 bases, with 20 bases lying between them. The entry originates in a study of T cells in Graves' hyperthyroidism and ophthalmopathy. Study-level points and caveats: The blood repertoire included most of the expanded thyroid clonotypes above 0.001.

RNA transcripts yielded amplified TCR beta CDR3 regions. With the HTBI primer set, the TCR CDR3 went through a first round of RT-PCR. A single record per CDR3 protein comes from TCRdb applying MiXCR to the multiplex PCR reads. The table lists more than 550,000 distinct CDR3 sequences, 17% of them singletons. More than 8 ml fresh peripheral blood yielded the PBMCs. This sequence was found in a man between 50 and 59 years old with Graves' hyperthyroidism. This chain uses TRBV28 with TRBJ2-7; D tentatively reads TRBD1 or TRBD2 (7 bases each). Specimen: blood. CDR3 protein: CASSPRQGSGAYEQYF. DNA for the CDR3: TGTGCCAGCAGCCCCCGACAGGGAAGCGGGGCCTACGAGCAGTACTTC.